Listed below are T cell receptor beta chains from one sample, sequenced in a study of T-cell memory formation after mild COVID-19. TCRdb independently ran MiXCR on the 5' RACE reads; one entry per CDR3 protein. The table lists a few hundred thousand distinct CDR3 sequences, roughly a quarter of them singletons, with roughly 8.7% in the top ten. The specimen sequenced was PBMCs or a T cell subset sorted from them (not recorded which). All receptors come from an adult woman who had mild COVID-19 (a few samples of this study predate the infection). Cell type and time point are not known. Each CDR3 is given with its conserved first and last residue. The D gene is left open where the match is weak. Clone size is given for some rows only: seen once, a few or many times, or a class if the clone is expanded.

J gene: TRBJ2-1
D gene: TRBD2
V gene: TRBV9
clone size: .
CDR3 protein: CASSGSQRDHQSNEQFF
CDR3 DNA: TGTGCCAGCAGCGGTAGCCAGCGGGATCACCAGAGCAATGAGCAGTTCTTC

J gene: TRBJ2-7
D gene: TRBD2
V gene: TRBV5-1
clone size: .
CDR3 protein: CASSLASGNGEQYF
CDR3 DNA: TGCGCCAGCAGCTTAGCTAGCGGGAACGGCGAGCAGTACTTC

J gene: TRBJ2-7
D gene: TRBD2
V gene: TRBV15
clone size: .
CDR3 protein: CATSRGLASSYEQYF
CDR3 DNA: TGTGCCACCAGCAGAGGACTAGCGAGCTCCTACGAGCAGTACTTC

J gene: TRBJ1-1
D gene: TRBD1
V gene: TRBV3-1
clone size: few
CDR3 protein: CASSQGPAGGIEAFF
CDR3 DNA: TGTGCCAGCAGCCAAGGACCGGCAGGGGGGATTGAAGCTTTCTTT

J gene: TRBJ1-4
D gene: TRBD1
V gene: TRBV18
clone size: few
CDR3 protein: CASSRTGGADEKLFF
CDR3 DNA: TGTGCCAGCTCCCGAACAGGGGGCGCGGATGAAAAACTGTTTTTT

J gene: TRBJ1-2
D gene: .
V gene: TRBV3-1
clone size: .
CDR3 protein: CASSQALVYGYTF
CDR3 DNA: TGTGCCAGCAGCCAAGCGCTGGTCTATGGCTACACCTTC

J gene: TRBJ2-3
D gene: .
V gene: TRBV24-1
clone size: .
CDR3 protein: CATSDGGGWEAGDTQYF
CDR3 DNA: TGTGCCACCAGTGATGGGGGCGGATGGGAGGCTGGAGATACGCAGTATTTT

J gene: TRBJ1-1
D gene: TRBD1
V gene: TRBV7-8
clone size: .
CDR3 protein: CASLPSGQPKKNTEAFF
CDR3 DNA: TGTGCCAGCCTTCCTTCGGGACAGCCGAAGAAGAACACTGAAGCTTTCTTT

J gene: TRBJ2-6
D gene: .
V gene: TRBV7-9
clone size: .
CDR3 protein: CASSHNRDSGANVLTF
CDR3 DNA: TGTGCCAGCAGCCATAACAGGGATAGTGGGGCCAACGTCCTGACTTTC

J gene: TRBJ2-7
D gene: TRBD2
V gene: TRBV7-8
clone size: few
CDR3 protein: CASSFGRLAGVSYEQYF
CDR3 DNA: TGTGCCAGCAGCTTCGGGAGGCTAGCGGGAGTCAGCTACGAGCAGTACTTC

J gene: TRBJ2-2
D gene: .
V gene: TRBV3-1
clone size: few
CDR3 protein: CASSQGRGPNTGELFF
CDR3 DNA: TGTGCCAGCAGCCAAGGGAGGGGGCCGAACACCGGGGAGCTGTTTTTT

J gene: TRBJ1-2
D gene: TRBD1
V gene: TRBV3-1
clone size: .
CDR3 protein: CAGRTGRGGYTF
CDR3 DNA: TGTGCCGGAAGGACAGGGAGAGGTGGCTACACCTTC

J gene: TRBJ2-2
D gene: .
V gene: TRBV5-6
clone size: few
CDR3 protein: CASSWASVNTGELFF
CDR3 DNA: TGTGCCAGCAGCTGGGCCAGTGTGAACACCGGGGAGCTGTTTTTT

J gene: TRBJ1-5
D gene: TRBD1
V gene: TRBV12-3/TRBV12-4
clone size: few
CDR3 protein: CASSPGARAGGQPQHF
CDR3 DNA: TGTGCCAGCAGTCCCGGCGCCCGGGCAGGGGGCCAGCCCCAGCATTTT